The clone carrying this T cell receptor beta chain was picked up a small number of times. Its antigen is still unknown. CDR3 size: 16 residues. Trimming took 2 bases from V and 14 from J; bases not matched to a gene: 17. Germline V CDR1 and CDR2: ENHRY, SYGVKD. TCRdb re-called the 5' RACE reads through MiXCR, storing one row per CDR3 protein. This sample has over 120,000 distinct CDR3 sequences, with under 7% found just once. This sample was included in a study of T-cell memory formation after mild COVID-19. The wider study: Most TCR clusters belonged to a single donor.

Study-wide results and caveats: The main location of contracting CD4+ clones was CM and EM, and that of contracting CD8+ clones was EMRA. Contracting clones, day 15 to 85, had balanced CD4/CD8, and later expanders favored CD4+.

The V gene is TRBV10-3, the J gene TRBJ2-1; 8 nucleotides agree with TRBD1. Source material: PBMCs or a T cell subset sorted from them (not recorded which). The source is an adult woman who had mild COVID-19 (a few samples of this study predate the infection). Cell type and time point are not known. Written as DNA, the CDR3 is TGTGCCATCAGTGAGAGCGTCCAGGGGGCTCCTATCGGGAAGTTCTTC. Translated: CAISESVQGAPIGKFF.